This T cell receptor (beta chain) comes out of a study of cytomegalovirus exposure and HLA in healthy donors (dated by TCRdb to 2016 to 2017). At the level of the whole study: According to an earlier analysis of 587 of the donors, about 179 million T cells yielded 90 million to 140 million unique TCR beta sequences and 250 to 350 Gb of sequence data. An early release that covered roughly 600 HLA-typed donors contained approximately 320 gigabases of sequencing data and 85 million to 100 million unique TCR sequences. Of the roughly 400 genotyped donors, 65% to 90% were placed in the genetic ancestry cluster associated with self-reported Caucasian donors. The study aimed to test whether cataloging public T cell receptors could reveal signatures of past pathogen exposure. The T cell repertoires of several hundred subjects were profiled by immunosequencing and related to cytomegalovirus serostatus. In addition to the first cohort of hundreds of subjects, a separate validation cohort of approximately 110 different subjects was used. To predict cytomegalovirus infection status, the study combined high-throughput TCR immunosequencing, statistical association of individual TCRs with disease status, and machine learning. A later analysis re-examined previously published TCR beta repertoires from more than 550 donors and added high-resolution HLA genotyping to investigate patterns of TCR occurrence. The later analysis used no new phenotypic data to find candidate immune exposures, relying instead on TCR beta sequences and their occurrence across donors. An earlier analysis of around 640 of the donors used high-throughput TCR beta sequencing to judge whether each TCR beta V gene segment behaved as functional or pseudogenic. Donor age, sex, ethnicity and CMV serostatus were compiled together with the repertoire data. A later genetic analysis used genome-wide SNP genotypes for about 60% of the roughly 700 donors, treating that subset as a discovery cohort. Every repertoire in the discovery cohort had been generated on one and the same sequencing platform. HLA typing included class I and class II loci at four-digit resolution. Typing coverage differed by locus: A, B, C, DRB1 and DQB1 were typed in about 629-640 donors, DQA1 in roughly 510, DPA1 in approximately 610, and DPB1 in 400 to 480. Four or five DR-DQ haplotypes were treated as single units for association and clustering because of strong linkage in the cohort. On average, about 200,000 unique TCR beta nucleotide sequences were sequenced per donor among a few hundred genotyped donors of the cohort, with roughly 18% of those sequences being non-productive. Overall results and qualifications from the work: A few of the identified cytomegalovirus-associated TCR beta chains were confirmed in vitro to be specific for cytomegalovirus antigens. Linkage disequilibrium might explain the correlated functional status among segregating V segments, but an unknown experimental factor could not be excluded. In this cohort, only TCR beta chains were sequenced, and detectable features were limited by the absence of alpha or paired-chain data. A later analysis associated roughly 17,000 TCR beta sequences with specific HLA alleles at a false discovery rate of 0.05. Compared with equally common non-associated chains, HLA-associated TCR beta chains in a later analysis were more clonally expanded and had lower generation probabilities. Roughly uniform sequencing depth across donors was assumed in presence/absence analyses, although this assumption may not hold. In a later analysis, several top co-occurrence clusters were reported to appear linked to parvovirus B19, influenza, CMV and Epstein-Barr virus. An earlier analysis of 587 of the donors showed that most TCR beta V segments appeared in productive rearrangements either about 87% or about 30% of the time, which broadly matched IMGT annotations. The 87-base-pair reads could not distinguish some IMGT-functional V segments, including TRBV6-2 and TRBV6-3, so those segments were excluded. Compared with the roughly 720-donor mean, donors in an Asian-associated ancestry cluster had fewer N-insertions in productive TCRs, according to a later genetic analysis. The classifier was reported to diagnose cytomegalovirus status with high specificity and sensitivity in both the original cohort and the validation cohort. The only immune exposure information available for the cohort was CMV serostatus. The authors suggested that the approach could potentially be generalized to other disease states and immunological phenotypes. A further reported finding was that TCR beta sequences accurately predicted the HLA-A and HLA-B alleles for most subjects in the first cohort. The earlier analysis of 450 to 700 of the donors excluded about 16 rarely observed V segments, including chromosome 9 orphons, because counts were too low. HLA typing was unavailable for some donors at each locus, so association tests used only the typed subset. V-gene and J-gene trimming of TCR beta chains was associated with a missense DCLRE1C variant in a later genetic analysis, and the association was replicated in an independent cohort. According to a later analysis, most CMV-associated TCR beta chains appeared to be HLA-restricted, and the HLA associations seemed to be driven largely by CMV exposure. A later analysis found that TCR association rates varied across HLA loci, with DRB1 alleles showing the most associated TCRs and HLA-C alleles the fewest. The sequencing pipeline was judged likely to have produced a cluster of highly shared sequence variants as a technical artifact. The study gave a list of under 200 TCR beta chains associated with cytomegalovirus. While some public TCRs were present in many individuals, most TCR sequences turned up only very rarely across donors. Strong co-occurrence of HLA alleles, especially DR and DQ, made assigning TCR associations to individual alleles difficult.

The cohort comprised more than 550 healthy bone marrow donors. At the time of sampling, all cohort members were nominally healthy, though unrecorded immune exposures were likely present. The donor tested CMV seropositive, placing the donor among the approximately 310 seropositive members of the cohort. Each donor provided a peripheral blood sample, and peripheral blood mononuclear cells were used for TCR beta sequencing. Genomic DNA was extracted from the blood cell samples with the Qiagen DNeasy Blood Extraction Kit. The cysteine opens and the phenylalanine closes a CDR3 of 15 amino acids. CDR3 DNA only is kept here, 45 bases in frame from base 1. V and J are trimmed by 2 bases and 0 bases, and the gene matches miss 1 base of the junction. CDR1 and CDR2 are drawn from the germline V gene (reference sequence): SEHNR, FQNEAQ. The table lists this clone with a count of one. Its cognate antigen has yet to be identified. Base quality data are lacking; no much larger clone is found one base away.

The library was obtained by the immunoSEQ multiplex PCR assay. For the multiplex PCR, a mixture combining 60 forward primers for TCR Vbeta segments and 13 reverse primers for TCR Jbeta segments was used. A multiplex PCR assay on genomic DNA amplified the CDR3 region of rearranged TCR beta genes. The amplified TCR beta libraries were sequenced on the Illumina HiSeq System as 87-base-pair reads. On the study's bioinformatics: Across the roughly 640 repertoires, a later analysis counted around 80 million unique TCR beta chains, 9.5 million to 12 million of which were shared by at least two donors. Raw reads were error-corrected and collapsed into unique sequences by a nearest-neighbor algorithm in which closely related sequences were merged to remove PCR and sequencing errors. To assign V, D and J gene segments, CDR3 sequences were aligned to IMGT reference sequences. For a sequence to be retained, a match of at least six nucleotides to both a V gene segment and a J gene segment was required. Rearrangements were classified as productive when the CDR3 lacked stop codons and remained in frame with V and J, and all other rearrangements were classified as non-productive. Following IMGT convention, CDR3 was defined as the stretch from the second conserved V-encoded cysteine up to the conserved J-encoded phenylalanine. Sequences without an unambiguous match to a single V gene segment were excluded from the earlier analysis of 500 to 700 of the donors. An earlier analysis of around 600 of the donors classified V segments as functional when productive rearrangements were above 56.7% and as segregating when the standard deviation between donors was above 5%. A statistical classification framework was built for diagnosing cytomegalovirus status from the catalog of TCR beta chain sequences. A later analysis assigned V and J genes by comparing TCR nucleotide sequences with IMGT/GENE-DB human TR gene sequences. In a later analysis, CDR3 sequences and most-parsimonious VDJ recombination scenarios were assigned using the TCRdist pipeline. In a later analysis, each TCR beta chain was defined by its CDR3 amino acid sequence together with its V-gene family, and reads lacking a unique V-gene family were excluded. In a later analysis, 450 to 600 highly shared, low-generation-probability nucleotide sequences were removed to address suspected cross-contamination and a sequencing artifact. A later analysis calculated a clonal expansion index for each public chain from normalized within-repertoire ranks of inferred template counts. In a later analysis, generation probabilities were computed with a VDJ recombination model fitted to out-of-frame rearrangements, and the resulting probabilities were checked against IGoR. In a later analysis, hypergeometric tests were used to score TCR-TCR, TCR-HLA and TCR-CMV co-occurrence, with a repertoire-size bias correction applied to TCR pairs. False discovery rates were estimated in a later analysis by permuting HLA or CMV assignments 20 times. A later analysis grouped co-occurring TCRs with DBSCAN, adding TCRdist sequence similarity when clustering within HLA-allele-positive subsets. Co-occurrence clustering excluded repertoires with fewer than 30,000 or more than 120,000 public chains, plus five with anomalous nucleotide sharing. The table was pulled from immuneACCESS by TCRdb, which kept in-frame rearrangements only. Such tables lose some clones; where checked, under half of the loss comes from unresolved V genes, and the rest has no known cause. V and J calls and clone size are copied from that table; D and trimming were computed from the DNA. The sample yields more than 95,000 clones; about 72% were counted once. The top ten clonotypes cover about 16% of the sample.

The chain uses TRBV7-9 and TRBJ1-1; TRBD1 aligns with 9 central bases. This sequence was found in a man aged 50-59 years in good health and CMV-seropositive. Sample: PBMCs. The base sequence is TGTGCCAGCAGCTTAACAGGGGGCATGAACACTGAAGCTTTCTTT. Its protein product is CASSLTGGMNTEAFF. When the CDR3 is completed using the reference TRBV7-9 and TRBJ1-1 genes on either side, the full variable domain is DTGVSQNPRHKITKRGQNVTFRCDPISEHNRLYWYRQTLGQGPEFLTYFQNEAQLEKSRLLSDRFSAERPKGSFSTLEIQRTEQGDSAMYLCASSLTGGMNTEAFFGQGTRLTVV.